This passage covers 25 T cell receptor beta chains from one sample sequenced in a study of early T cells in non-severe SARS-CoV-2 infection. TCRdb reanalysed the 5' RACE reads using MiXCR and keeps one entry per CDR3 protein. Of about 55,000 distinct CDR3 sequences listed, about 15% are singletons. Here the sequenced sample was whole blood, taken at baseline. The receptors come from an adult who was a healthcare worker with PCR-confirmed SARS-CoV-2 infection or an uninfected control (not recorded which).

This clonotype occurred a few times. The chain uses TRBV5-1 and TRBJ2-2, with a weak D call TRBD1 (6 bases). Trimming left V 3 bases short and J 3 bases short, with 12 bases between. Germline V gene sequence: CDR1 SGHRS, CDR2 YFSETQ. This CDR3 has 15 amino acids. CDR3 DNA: TGCGCCAGCAGCTCCGGACAGTTAGACACCGGGGAGCTGTTTTTT. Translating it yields CASSSGQLDTGELFF.

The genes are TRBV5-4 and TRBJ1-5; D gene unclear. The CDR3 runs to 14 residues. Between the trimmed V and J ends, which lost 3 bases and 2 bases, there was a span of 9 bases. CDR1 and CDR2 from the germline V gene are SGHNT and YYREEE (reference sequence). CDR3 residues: CASSYDGGNQPQHF. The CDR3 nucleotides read TGTGCCAGCAGCTACGATGGCGGCAATCAGCCCCAGCATTTT. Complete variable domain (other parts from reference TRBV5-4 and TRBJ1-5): ETGVTQSPTHLIKTRGQQVTLRCSSQSGHNTVSWYQQALGQGPQFIFQYYREEENGRGNFPPRFSGLQFPNYSSELNVNALELDDSALYLCASSYDGGNQPQHFGDGTRLSIL.

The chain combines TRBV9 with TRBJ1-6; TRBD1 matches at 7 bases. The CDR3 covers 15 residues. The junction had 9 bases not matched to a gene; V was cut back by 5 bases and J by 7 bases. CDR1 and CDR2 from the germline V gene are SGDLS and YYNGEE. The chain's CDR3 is CASSLIEGANSPLHF. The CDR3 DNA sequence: TGTGCCAGCAGTCTCATAGAGGGGGCGAATTCACCCCTCCACTTT.

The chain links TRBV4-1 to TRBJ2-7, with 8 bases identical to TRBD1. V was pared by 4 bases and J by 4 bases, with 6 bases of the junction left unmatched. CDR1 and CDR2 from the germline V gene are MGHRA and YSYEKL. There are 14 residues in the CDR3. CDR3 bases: TGCGCCAGCAGCCCGACAGGGGACAGGTACGAGCAGTACTTC. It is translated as CASSPTGDRYEQYF.

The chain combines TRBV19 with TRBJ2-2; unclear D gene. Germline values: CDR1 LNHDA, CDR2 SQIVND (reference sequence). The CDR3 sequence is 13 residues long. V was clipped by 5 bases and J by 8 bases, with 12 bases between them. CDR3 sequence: CASSPLGTGELFF. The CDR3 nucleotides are TGTGCCAGTAGTCCCCTGGGAACAGGGGAGCTGTTTTTT.

This CDR3 is CASSPSRQGGPGEQFF. The CDR3 DNA reads as TGTGCCAGCTCACCCTCGAGACAGGGAGGCCCCGGTGAGCAGTTCTTC. The chain has TRBV18 and TRBJ2-1; TRBD1 is a possible D gene (7 bases). CDR3 length: 16 amino acids. Germline assignment: CDR1 KGHSH and CDR2 LQKENI. The V and J ends lost 3 bases and 9 bases respectively, with 21 bases between them. Full variable domain (remainder filled in from reference TRBV18 and TRBJ2-1): NAGVMQNPRHLVRRRGQEARLRCSPMKGHSHVYWYRQLPEEGLKFMVYLQKENIIDESGMPKERFSAEFPKEGPSILRIQQVVRGDSAAYFCASSPSRQGGPGEQFFGPGTRLTVL.

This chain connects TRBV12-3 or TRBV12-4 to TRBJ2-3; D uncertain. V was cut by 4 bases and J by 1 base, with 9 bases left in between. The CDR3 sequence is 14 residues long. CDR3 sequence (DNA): TGTGCCAGCAGTTATCAAGGAGGCACAGATACGCAGTATTTT. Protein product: CASSYQGGTDTQYF.

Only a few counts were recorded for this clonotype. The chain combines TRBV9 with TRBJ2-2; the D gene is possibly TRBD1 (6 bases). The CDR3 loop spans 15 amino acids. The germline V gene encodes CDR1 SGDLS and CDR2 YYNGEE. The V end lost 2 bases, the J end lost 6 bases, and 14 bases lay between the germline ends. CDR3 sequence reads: CASSVHREYPGELFF. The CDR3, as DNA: TGTGCCAGCAGCGTTCACAGGGAGTATCCCGGGGAGCTGTTTTTT.

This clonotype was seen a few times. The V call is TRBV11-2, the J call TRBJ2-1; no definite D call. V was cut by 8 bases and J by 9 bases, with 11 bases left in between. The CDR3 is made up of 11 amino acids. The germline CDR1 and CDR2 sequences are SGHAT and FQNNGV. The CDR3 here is CASGQSGEQFF. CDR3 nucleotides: TGTGCCAGCGGGCAGTCTGGTGAGCAGTTCTTC. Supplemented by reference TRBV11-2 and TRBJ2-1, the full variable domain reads EAGVAQSPRYKIIEKRQSVAFWCNPISGHATLYWYQQILGQGPKLLIQFQNNGVVDDSQLPKDRFSAERLKGVDSTLKIQPAKLEDSAVYLCASGQSGEQFFGPGTRLTVL.

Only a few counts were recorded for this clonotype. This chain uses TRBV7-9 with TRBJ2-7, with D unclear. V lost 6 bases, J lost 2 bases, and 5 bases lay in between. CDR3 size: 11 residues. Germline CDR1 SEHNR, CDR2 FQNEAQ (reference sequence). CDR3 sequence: CASSTAYEQYF. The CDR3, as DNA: TGTGCCAGCAGTACCGCCTACGAGCAGTACTTC.

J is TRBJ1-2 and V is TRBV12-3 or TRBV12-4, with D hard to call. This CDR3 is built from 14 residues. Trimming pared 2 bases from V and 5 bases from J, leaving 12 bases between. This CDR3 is CASSLNRLGYGYTF. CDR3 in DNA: TGTGCCAGCAGTTTAAATAGACTCGGATATGGCTACACCTTC.

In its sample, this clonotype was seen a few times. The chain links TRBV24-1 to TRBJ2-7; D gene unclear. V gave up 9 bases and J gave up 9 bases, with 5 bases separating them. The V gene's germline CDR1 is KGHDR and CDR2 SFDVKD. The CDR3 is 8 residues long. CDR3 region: CATFGQYF. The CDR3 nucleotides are TGTGCCACCTTCGGGCAGTACTTC.

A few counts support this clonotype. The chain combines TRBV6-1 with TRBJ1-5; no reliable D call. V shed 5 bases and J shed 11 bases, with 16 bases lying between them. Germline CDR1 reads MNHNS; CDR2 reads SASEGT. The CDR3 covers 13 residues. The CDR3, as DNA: TGTGCCAGCAGTCACCCCGCTCTTTTGGCCCAGCATTTT. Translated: CASSHPALLAQHF.

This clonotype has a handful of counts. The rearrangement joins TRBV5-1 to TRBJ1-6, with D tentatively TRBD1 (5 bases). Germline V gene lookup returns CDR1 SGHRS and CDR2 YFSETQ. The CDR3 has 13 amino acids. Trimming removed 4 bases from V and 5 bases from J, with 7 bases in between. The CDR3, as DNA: TGCGCCAGCAGCCGGGACGATAATTCACCCCTCCACTTT. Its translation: CASSRDDNSPLHF.

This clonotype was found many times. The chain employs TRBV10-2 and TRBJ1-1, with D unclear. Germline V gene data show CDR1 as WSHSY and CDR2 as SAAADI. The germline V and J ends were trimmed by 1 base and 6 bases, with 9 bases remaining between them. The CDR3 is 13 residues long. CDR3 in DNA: TGCGCCAGCAGTGAGTTAGGAACAGCTGAAGCTTTCTTT. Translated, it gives CASSELGTAEAFF.

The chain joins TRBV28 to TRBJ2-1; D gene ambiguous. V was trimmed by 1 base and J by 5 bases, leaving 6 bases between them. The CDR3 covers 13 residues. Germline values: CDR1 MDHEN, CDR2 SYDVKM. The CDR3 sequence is CASSLFQNNEQFF. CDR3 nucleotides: TGTGCCAGCAGTTTATTCCAGAACAATGAGCAGTTCTTC.

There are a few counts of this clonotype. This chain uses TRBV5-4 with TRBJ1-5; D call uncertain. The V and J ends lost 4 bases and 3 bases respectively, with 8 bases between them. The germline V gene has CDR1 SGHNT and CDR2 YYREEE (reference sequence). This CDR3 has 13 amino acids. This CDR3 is CASSSDPNQPQHF. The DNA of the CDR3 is TGTGCCAGCAGCAGCGACCCCAATCAGCCCCAGCATTTT.

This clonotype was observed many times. Here the CDR3 reads CAFATSGLYNEQFF. The CDR3 region has the DNA TGTGCCTTCGCGACTAGCGGGCTTTACAATGAGCAGTTCTTC. The V call is TRBV9, the J call TRBJ2-1; 10 nucleotides line up with TRBD2. J was trimmed by 4 bases and V by 10 bases; bases with no gene match: 8. The V gene's germline CDR1 is SGDLS and CDR2 YYNGEE. CDR3 size: 14 residues.

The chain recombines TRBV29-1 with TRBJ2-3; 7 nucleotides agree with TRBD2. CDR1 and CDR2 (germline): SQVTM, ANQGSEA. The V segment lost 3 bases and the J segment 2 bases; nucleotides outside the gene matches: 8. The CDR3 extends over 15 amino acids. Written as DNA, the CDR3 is TGCAGCGTTGAGGGCGGGAGAGGACCCACAGATACGCAGTATTTT. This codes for CSVEGGRGPTDTQYF.

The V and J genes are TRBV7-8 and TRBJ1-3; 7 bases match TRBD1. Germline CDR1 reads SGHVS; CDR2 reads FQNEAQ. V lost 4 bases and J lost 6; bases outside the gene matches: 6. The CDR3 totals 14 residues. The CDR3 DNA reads TGTGCCAGCAGCTCCGACAGGGCGATAAACACCATATATTTT. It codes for CASSSDRAINTIYF. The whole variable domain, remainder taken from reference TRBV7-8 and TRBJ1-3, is GAGVSQSPRYKVAKRGQDVALRCDPISGHVSLFWYQQALGQGPEFLTYFQNEAQLDKSGLPSDRFFAERPEGSVSTLKIQRTQQEDSAVYLCASSSDRAINTIYFGEGSWLTVV.

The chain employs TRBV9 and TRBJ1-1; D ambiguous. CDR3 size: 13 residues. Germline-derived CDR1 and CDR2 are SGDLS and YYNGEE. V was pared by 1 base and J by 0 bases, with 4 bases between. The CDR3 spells CASSVSMNTEAFF. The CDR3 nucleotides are TGTGCCAGCAGCGTATCTATGAACACTGAAGCTTTCTTT.

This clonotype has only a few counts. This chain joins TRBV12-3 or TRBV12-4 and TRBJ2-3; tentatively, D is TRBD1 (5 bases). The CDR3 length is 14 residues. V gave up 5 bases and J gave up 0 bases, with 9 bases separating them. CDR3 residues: CASSMGPSTDTQYF. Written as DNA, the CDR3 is TGTGCCAGCAGTATGGGGCCCAGCACAGATACGCAGTATTTT.

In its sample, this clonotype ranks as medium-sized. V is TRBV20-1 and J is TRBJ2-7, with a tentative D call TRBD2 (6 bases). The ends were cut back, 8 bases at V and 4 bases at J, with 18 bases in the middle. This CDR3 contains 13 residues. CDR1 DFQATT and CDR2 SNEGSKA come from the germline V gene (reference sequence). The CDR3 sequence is CSTKPGSGYEQYF. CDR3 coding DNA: TGCAGTACAAAACCCGGGAGTGGGTACGAGCAGTACTTC.

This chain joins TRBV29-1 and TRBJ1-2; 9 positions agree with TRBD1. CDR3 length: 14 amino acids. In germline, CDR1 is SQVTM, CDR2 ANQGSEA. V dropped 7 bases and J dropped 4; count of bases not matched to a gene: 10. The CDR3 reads CSARSPGQGYGYTF. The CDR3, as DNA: TGCAGCGCCCGATCACCGGGACAGGGCTATGGCTACACCTTC.

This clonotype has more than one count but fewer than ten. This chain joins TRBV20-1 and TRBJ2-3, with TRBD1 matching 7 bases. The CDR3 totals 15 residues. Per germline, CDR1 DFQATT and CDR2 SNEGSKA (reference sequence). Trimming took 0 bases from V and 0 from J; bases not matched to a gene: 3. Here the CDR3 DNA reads TGCAGTGCTAGAGAGGGGACAGCTAGCACAGATACGCAGTATTTT. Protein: CSAREGTASTDTQYF.